This TCR beta chain was recovered during a study of tumor-infiltrating lymphocytes in primary liver carcinoma. Study as a whole: The cohort consisted of patients whose primary liver carcinoma was surgically resected. Patients were both men and women, whose ages ran from 30 to 69 years. Study results and caveats: Tumor region pairs showed greater overlap than either tumor-adjacent or tumor-blood pairs did.

In its sample, this clonotype was seen a few times. No antigen is known for it. The CDR3 has 13 residues. The V gene's germline CDR1 is MNHEY and CDR2 SVGEGT. V shed 7 bases and J 11 bases; nucleotides not matched to a gene: 13. Blood RNA was derived from unsorted whole blood, and germline DNA was extracted too. A constant-region primer primed TCR beta cDNA synthesis from 400 to 550 ng of total RNA. Three nested multiplex PCR rounds, a slightly modified ARM-PCR method, built the TCR beta libraries. The first two PCR rounds, roughly 9 cycles each, used TRBV1-TRBV30 forward primers and a C-beta reverse primer. Each CDR3 protein gets one entry after TCRdb re-called the multiplex PCR reads with MiXCR. This sample has around 330,000 distinct CDR3 sequences, with approximately 58% found just once.

The sample was peripheral blood. The chain uses TRBV6-2 or TRBV6-3 and TRBJ1-1, with 7 bases fitting TRBD1. This TCR derives from a woman in her thirties with primary liver carcinoma and hepatitis B virus infection. The CDR3 reads CASTRDREYRAFF. The CDR3 DNA sequence: TGTGCCAGCACCCGTGACAGGGAATATCGGGCTTTCTTT.